These T cell receptor beta chains were read from a single sample in a study of cytomegalovirus exposure and HLA in healthy donors. Here immunoSEQ multiplex PCR was the method, and the copy in TCRdb shows in-frame clones only, minus some. The table records 150,000 to 200,000 clones, roughly 72% of them present only once. Material: PBMCs. The receptors shown here come from a man in his forties in good health and CMV-seropositive. Each CDR3 is given without its conserved first and last residue. Fields, in order: J gene, V gene, D gene, CDR3 protein. The D gene is left open where the match is weak.

TRBJ2-7 | TRBV21-1 | NA | ASSKESPVDRGWYEQY
TRBJ1-1 | TRBV11-2 | NA | ASSLAVTRENTEAF
TRBJ2-1 | TRBV7-2 | NA | ASSSSSGGWEF
TRBJ2-2 | TRBV2 | NA | ASSESSYTGELF
TRBJ2-1 | TRBV7-7 | NA | ASSLGQYNEQF
TRBJ2-5 | TRBV27 | TRBD1 | ASRPDRESETQY
TRBJ2-7 | TRBV2 | TRBD1 | ASSALQGNEQY
TRBJ1-2 | TRBV20-1 | NA | SADRQPVLT
TRBJ1-2 | TRBV25-1 | TRBD1 | ASRGRDRWGYGYT
TRBJ2-4 | TRBV7-2 | TRBD1 | ASSSGTGLDKNIQY
TRBJ1-2 | TRBV25-1 | NA | ASSESGSLNYT
TRBJ2-5 | TRBV5-6 | NA | ASSLAPLEEETQY
TRBJ1-4 | TRBV6-6 | NA | ASSYSTRVAEKLF
TRBJ2-7 | TRBV29-1 | NA | SGTWGEEQY
TRBJ1-1 | TRBV2 | NA | ASSEQGTTEAF
TRBJ2-7 | TRBV5-4 | TRBD1 | ASRMTGGAYEQY
NA | TRBV6-6 | NA | ASSNRDSPVSYEQY
TRBJ2-7 | TRBV25-1 | NA | ASSEETNSYEQY
TRBJ1-1 | TRBV6-5 | TRBD1 | ASSHHRGATEAF
TRBJ2-1 | TRBV7-2 | NA | ASSTQGLGEQF
TRBJ1-3 | TRBV4-1 | TRBD1 | ASSRTGGASSGNTIY
TRBJ2-5 | TRBV5-6 | TRBD2 | ASSFGTSGSSETQY
TRBJ2-3 | TRBV11-2 | NA | AASNRESTDTQY
TRBJ2-3 | TRBV10-3 | TRBD2 | AISESGGAKADTQY
TRBJ2-7 | TRBV5-6 | NA | ASSPSGSREQY
TRBJ1-2 | TRBV7-9 | TRBD1 | ASSWDREGDGYT
TRBJ2-5 | TRBV4-3 | NA | ASSQERGLGKTQY
TRBJ1-3 | TRBV4-2 | NA | ASSQGAASGNTIY
TRBJ2-7 | TRBV6-6 | TRBD1 | ASRRAGTGFSYEQY
TRBJ1-1 | TRBV6-5 | NA | ASRPVQGNTEAF
TRBJ1-1 | TRBV5-1 | TRBD1 | ASSPGQGGTEAF
TRBJ2-5 | TRBV11-3 | NA | ASSSGLFRRDQETQY
TRBJ2-5 | TRBV10-3 | TRBD2 | AISDPSAGGGGETQY
TRBJ2-7 | TRBV30 | NA | AWSVQGFVGYEQY
TRBJ1-2 | TRBV30 | NA | AWSVSGTPTNYGYT
TRBJ1-6 | TRBV5-1 | TRBD1 | ASSLKQGASSYNSPLH
TRBJ2-7 | TRBV5-5 | TRBD1 | ASSLRAGTVSYEQY
TRBJ2-7 | TRBV6-1 | TRBD1 | ASSQRQGSTEQY
TRBJ1-1 | TRBV30 | TRBD1 | AWSPGTGNTEAF
TRBJ2-3 | TRBV5-6 | TRBD2 | ASSYGGGSTDTQY